The sample holds a few counts of the clone carrying this T cell receptor beta chain. These data belong to a study of early T cells in non-severe SARS-CoV-2 infection. V was trimmed by 3 bases and J by 4 bases, leaving 21 bases between them. Germline values: CDR1 LNHDA, CDR2 SQIVND (reference sequence). The CDR3 is 17 amino acids. Individual cDNA molecules received unique molecular identifiers. TCRdb used MiXCR to reprocess the 5' RACE reads, holding one entry per CDR3 protein. The sample includes 95,000 to 100,000 distinct CDR3 sequences, roughly 13% of them seen just once. The sequenced material came from whole blood. This TCR was recovered from an adult who was a healthcare worker with PCR-confirmed SARS-CoV-2 infection or an uninfected control (not recorded which). The chain has TRBV19 and TRBJ1-1; perhaps TRBD1 as D (6 bases). The CDR3 DNA reads TGTGCCAGTAGTATCGCGGTCTTGGACAGCGTACCCACTGAAGCTTTCTTT. Translating it yields CASSIAVLDSVPTEAFF. The full variable domain, in which reference TRBV19 and TRBJ1-1 provide the parts outside the CDR3, is DGGITQSPKYLFRKEGQNVTLSCEQNLNHDAMYWYRQDPGQGLRLIYYSQIVNDFQKGDIAEGYSVSREKKESFPLTVTSAQKNPTAFYLCASSIAVLDSVPTEAFFGQGTRLTVV.